Below, 8 T cell receptor beta chains from the same sample are listed, as sequenced in a study of cytomegalovirus exposure and HLA in healthy donors (dated by TCRdb to the late 2010s). Receptor amplification or capture employed the immunoSEQ multiplex PCR assay. For the multiplex PCR, a mixture combining 60 forward primers for TCR Vbeta segments and 13 reverse primers for TCR Jbeta segments was used. The immuneACCESS repertoire file appears here via TCRdb, limited to in-frame rearrangements. These files lack a portion of the clones; in checked studies, under half of the deficit traces to unresolved V genes, and the cause of the others is not known. In this sample the table shows 200,000 to 250,000 clones, more than 75% of which occur a single time. The leading ten clones occupy around 1.4% of the sample. The sequenced sample consisted of PBMCs. These TCRs come from a human donor in good health.

This clone was observed a single time. The chain is built from TRBV27 and TRBJ2-1; 7 bases fit TRBD2. The CDR3 loop spans 15 amino acids. Losses at the gene ends were 4 bases for V and 7 bases for J; bases not matched to a gene: 10. CDR1 and CDR2 (germline): MNHEY, SMNVEV (reference sequence). The CDR3 protein is CASSSRAGFGNEQFF. The CDR3 region has the DNA TGTGCCAGCAGTTCCCGAGCGGGGTTCGGGAATGAGCAGTTCTTC.

V and J are TRBV19 and TRBJ1-1, with 7 bases that match TRBD1. This CDR3 is built from 15 residues. V lost 4 bases, J lost 4 bases, and 9 bases stayed unmatched. From germline, CDR1 is LNHDA and CDR2 SQIVND (reference sequence). The CDR3 reads CASSTTGQPTTEAFF. For the CDR3, the DNA is TGTGCCAGTAGTACCACGGGACAGCCGACCACTGAAGCTTTCTTT.

The rearrangement links TRBV10-1 to TRBJ1-5; D unresolved. CDR1 is WNHNN and CDR2 is SYGVQD in the germline V gene (reference sequence). Deletions cut 10 bases from V and 0 bases from J, with 13 bases between. The CDR3 covers 14 residues. The CDR3: CAISQSFSNQPQHF. The CDR3 nucleotides are TGCGCCATCTCACAGTCCTTTAGCAATCAGCCCCAGCATTTT.

This chain joins TRBV6-1 and TRBJ1-6; D is undetermined. The CDR3 is 13 residues long. The V and J ends lost 8 bases and 1 base respectively, with 6 bases between them. Looked up from germline, CDR1 is MNHNS and CDR2 is SASEGT. CDR3 sequence (DNA): TGTGCCAGCGAGGAATCCTATAATTCACCCCTCCACTTT. This codes for CASEESYNSPLHF.

As regards this clone: The junction and the germline gene differ at one end; a read error may be behind it. The rearrangement joins TRBV7-6 to TRBJ2-2; the match to TRBD1 covers 8 bases. Germline CDR1 is SGHVS and CDR2 is FNYEAQ. The CDR3 is made up of 16 amino acids. CDR3 protein: CASSLEQGANTGELFF. In DNA, the CDR3 is TGTGCCAGCAGCTTAGAGCAGGGGGCGAATACCGGGGAGCTGTTTTTT.

The chain uses TRBV2 and TRBJ2-1, with 11 positions matching TRBD2. Germline CDR1 and CDR2: SNHLY and FYNNEI. CDR3 length: 21 residues. Trimming cost V 6 bases and J 0 bases; bases outside gene matches: 19. CDR3 in DNA: TGTGCCAGCAGCAACCGCCCGCCTGGACTAGCGGGTACTAGCTCCTACAATGAGCAGTTCTTC. Its translation is CASSNRPPGLAGTSSYNEQFF. The full variable domain, its missing parts supplied by reference TRBV2 and TRBJ2-1, is EPEVTQTPSHQVTQMGQEVILRCVPISNHLYFYWYRQILGQKVEFLVSFYNNEISEKSEIFDDQFSVERPDGSNFTLKIRSTKLEDSAMYFCASSNRPPGLAGTSSYNEQFFGPGTRLTVL.

The chain recombines TRBV2 with TRBJ2-7; D is unresolved. Germline assignment: CDR1 SNHLY and CDR2 FYNNEI. Trimming cost V 1 base and J 4 bases, with 11 bases left between them. The CDR3 is made up of 14 amino acids. Here the CDR3 DNA reads TGTGCCAGCAGTGAAGAGGTACAGAGATACGAGCAGTACTTC. This translates into CASSEEVQRYEQYF.

The table lists this clone with a few counts. This chain connects TRBV5-4 to TRBJ2-4; 13 nucleotides align to TRBD2. Per germline, CDR1 SGHNT and CDR2 YYREEE (reference sequence). The CDR3 has 18 amino acids. The J segment lost 1 base and the V segment lost 4 bases, leaving 8 bases of the junction unmatched. The CDR3 spells CASSGTSGERAAKNIQYF. The CDR3 DNA reads as TGTGCCAGCAGCGGGACTAGCGGGGAGAGGGCGGCCAAAAACATTCAGTACTTC.